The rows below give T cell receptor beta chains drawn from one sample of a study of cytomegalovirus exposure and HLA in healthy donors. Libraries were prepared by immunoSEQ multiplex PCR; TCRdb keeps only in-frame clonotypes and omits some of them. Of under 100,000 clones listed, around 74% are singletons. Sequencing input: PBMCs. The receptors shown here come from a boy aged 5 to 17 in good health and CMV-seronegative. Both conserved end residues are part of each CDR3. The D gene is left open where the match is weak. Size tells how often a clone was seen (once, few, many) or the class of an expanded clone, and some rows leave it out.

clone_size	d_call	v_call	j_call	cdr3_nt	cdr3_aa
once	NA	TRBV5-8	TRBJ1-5	TGTGCCAGCAGCTTGGCCAGGGTACATCAGCCCCAGCATTTT	CASSLARVHQPQHF
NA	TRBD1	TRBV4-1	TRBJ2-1	TGCGCCAGCAGCCAGGACAGGGGCTCCTACAATGAGCAGTTCTTC	CASSQDRGSYNEQFF
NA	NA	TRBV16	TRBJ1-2	TGTGCCAGCAGCCAATCAATCAATAGGAGTCCGGGCTATGGCTACACCTTC	CASSQSINRSPGYGYTF
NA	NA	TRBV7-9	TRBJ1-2	TGTGCCAGCAGCTCACAAGCTAACTATGGCTACACCTTC	CASSSQANYGYTF
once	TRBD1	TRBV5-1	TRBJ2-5	TGCGCCAGCAGCGGACAGGGGGCAGCGGAGACCCAGTACTTC	CASSGQGAAETQYF
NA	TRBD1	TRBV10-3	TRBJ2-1	TGTGCCATCAGTGAGATGGGACAGGCATACAATGAGCAGTTCTTC	CAISEMGQAYNEQFF
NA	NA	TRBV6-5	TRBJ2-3	TGTGCCAGCAGCCACCAGGGGGGAGATACGCAGTATTTT	CASSHQGGDTQYF
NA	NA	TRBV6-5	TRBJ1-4	TGTGCCAGCAGTACACAGGGAAGGGGGGAAAAACTGTTTTTT	CASSTQGRGEKLFF
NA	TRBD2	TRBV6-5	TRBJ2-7	TGTGCCAGTCGGGGGGGCTACGAGCAGTACTTC	CASRGGYEQYF
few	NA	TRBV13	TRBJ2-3	TGTGCCAGCAGCTTAGGTGATAGTGATACGCAGTATTTT	CASSLGDSDTQYF
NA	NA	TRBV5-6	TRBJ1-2	TGTGCCAGCAGCCTTACTCTAAGGGGCGAGGGCTACACCTTC	CASSLTLRGEGYTF
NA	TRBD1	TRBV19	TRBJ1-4	TGTGCCAGCATCGACAGGGTCCATGAAAAACTGTTTTTT	CASIDRVHEKLFF
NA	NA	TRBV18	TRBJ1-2	TGTGCCAGCTCTGGACTGCTTACCCTATATGGCTACACCTTC	CASSGLLTLYGYTF
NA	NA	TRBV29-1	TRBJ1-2	TGCAGCGTTGAACACGACATACCCAACTATGGCTACACCTTC	CSVEHDIPNYGYTF
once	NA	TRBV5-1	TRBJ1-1	TGCGCCAGCAGCTTGGACAGGTACACTGAAGCTTTCTTT	CASSLDRYTEAFF
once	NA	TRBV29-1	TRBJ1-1	TGCAGCGTTGGACATATGAACACTGAAGCTTTCTTT	CSVGHMNTEAFF
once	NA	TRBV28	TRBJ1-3	TGTGCCAGCAGTTTCAAGTGGGCCATGTCTGGAAACACCATATATTTT	CASSFKWAMSGNTIYF
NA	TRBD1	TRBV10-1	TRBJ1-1	TGCGCCAGCAAAGGACAGGGATTTACTGAAGCTTTCTTT	CASKGQGFTEAFF
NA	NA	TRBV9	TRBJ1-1	TGTGCCAGCAGCTGGGGGGAGGCGAACACTGAAGCTTTCTTT	CASSWGEANTEAFF
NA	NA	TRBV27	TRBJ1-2	TGTGCCAGCAGTTTAACCTCCGGGTCCTATGGCTACACCTTC	CASSLTSGSYGYTF
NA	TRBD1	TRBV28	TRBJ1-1	TGTGCCACTGACCAGGACAGGGCTCTCACTGAAGCTTTCTTT	CATDQDRALTEAFF
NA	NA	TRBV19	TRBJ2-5	TGTGCCAGCGCTAAGCTTGGGGAGCAAGAGACCCAGTACTTC	CASAKLGEQETQYF
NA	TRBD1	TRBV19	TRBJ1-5	TGTGCCAGTGGACAGGGGGGCAATCAGCCCCAGCATTTT	CASGQGGNQPQHF
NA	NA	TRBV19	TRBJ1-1	TGTGCCAGCCATCGGGGTAAAATGAACACTGAAGCTTTCTTT	CASHRGKMNTEAFF